These 19 T cell receptor beta chains share one sample of origin, sequenced in a study of T cell changes during pregnancy in multiple sclerosis. Here immunoSEQ multiplex PCR was the method, and the copy in TCRdb shows in-frame clones only, minus some. The sample comprises 64,000 or so clones, around 96% of which are singletons, and 2% to 2.5% rests with the top ten. The input for sequencing was CD8+ T cells from peripheral blood mononuclear cells, taken after pregnancy. These TCRs come from a female donor with multiple sclerosis, enrolled in a pregnancy study.

V is TRBV28 and J is TRBJ2-3, with D perhaps TRBD1 (6 bases). Germline CDR1 MDHEN, CDR2 SYDVKM. V lost 2 bases and J 0 bases, leaving 6 bases between the germline ends. The CDR3 length is 14 residues. DNA of the CDR3: TGTGCCAGCAGTTTACAGGGGAGCACAGATACGCAGTATTTT. Translated, it gives CASSLQGSTDTQYF.

The chain joins TRBV30 to TRBJ1-5, with D perhaps matching TRBD1 (6 bases). The CDR3 spans 14 residues. The germline gives CDR1 GTSNPN, CDR2 SVGIG (reference sequence). The V end lost 4 bases, the J end lost 5 bases, and 15 bases lay between the germline ends. The CDR3 bases are TGTGCCTGGAATCACTTGGGGGCAGATCAGCCCCAGCATTTT. Protein: CAWNHLGADQPQHF.

V gene TRBV13 combines with J gene TRBJ2-5, with a weak D call TRBD1 (6 bases). V was clipped by 5 bases and J by 2 bases, with 9 bases between them. The germline gives CDR1 PRHDT, CDR2 FYEKMQ (reference sequence). The length of the CDR3 is 13 residues. The chain's CDR3 is CASSLQGQETQYF. The CDR3 DNA sequence: TGTGCCAGCAGCCTACAGGGTCAAGAGACCCAGTACTTC.

The CDR3 DNA reads TGTGCCAGCAGCGCACGACTAGCGGGAGGCCACGAGCAGTACTTC. It is translated as CASSARLAGGHEQYF. This chain joins TRBV9 and TRBJ2-7; 13 positions agree with TRBD2. The germline gives CDR1 SGDLS, CDR2 YYNGEE. The V and J ends lost 3 bases and 5 bases, in that order; junction bases with no gene match: 5. The CDR3 runs to 15 residues.

V gene TRBV2 combines with J gene TRBJ1-2; tentative D call: TRBD1 (6 bases). This CDR3 contains 12 residues. Trimming took 8 bases from V and 4 from J, leaving 11 bases between them. CDR1 is SNHLY and CDR2 is FYNNEI in the germline V gene. The CDR3, as DNA: TGTGCCAGCCGCGGACAGAGCTATGGCTACACCTTC. Its translation: CASRGQSYGYTF.

In its sample, this clone was seen once. This chain uses TRBV5-4 with TRBJ2-7; D perhaps matches TRBD2 (5 bases). Germline V gene data show CDR1 as SGHNT and CDR2 as YYREEE (reference sequence). The germline V and J ends were trimmed by 2 bases and 2 bases, with 5 bases remaining between them. The CDR3 is 12 residues long. The CDR3 region is CASSFGTYEQYF. For the CDR3, the DNA is TGTGCCAGCAGCTTCGGGACCTACGAGCAGTACTTC.

This chain joins TRBV23-1 and TRBJ2-3; 8 nucleotides align to TRBD1. TRBV23-1 is filed as an ORF, its function uncertain. The V and J ends lost 4 bases and 5 bases, in that order; junction bases with no gene match: 8. CDR3 length: 15 residues. The CDR3 here is CASSLAGGVEDTQYF. Written as DNA, the CDR3 is TGCGCCAGCAGTCTGGCAGGGGGCGTCGAAGATACGCAGTATTTT.

The chain uses TRBV25-1 and TRBJ1-5; D unresolved. This CDR3 has 15 residues. Trimming stripped 1 base from V and 0 bases from J, with 7 bases between. The germline V gene encodes CDR1 MGHDK and CDR2 SYGVNS. CDR3 region: CASSESGASNQPQHF. The CDR3 DNA reads as TGTGCCAGCAGTGAATCTGGAGCTAGCAATCAGCCCCAGCATTTT. The full variable domain, rest sourced from reference TRBV25-1 and TRBJ1-5, is EADIYQTPRYLVIGTGKKITLECSQTMGHDKMYWYQQDPGMELHLIHYSYGVNSTEKGDLSSESTVSRIRTEHFPLTLESARPSHTSQYLCASSESGASNQPQHFGDGTRLSIL.

This chain joins TRBV7-9 and TRBJ1-3; D ambiguous. The germline V and J ends were trimmed by 7 bases and 0 bases, with 22 bases remaining between them. This CDR3 spans 18 amino acids. Germline V gene lookup returns CDR1 SEHNR and CDR2 FQNEAQ (reference sequence). The CDR3 is CASIRLAGRPVSGNTIYF. The CDR3 DNA reads as TGTGCCAGCATCCGGTTGGCGGGCAGGCCAGTCTCTGGAAACACCATATATTTT.

The V call is TRBV4-1, the J call TRBJ2-7; perhaps TRBD2 as D (5 bases). The CDR3 contains 18 residues. V shed 4 bases and J shed 0 bases, with 22 bases lying between them. Germline V gives CDR1 MGHRA, CDR2 YSYEKL. In DNA form, the CDR3 reads TGCGCCAGCAGCCTTTACACGACCAGCGGTAAAGACTCCTACGAGCAGTACTTC. Translation gives CASSLYTTSGKDSYEQYF.

The V call is TRBV20-1, the J call TRBJ2-5; a weak D match, TRBD2 (6 bases). V was pared by 0 bases and J by 7 bases, with 6 bases between. The CDR3 runs 11 residues. Looked up from germline, CDR1 is DFQATT and CDR2 is SNEGSKA (reference sequence). This CDR3 reads CSARDGGTQYF. CDR3 coding DNA: TGCAGTGCTAGAGACGGGGGGACCCAGTACTTC.

This chain uses TRBV18 with TRBJ2-7; 8 bases fit TRBD2. The CDR3 spans 16 residues. Germline values: CDR1 KGHSH, CDR2 LQKENI. The V segment lost 2 bases and the J segment 2 bases; nucleotides outside the gene matches: 8. The CDR3 loop reads CASSPGQGLDAYEQYF. CDR3 nucleotide sequence: TGTGCCAGCTCACCAGGTCAGGGACTAGACGCCTACGAGCAGTACTTC.

The rearrangement joins TRBV6-5 to TRBJ1-5, with 8 bases identical to TRBD1. The germline V gene encodes CDR1 MNHEY and CDR2 SVGAGI. The CDR3 has 14 residues. Trimming cost V 0 bases and J 7 bases; bases outside gene matches: 2. The CDR3 protein is CASSYSRTGQPQHF. The CDR3 DNA sequence: TGTGCCAGCAGTTACTCTCGGACAGGGCAGCCCCAGCATTTT.

This clone has just one count. This chain joins TRBV2 and TRBJ2-3, with 10 bases fitting TRBD1. In germline, CDR1 is SNHLY, CDR2 FYNNEI. The CDR3 sequence is 14 residues long. Trimming at V came to 7 bases and at J to 8 bases, leaving 9 bases not matched to a gene. CDR3 in DNA: TGTGCCAGCAAAGACAGGGGGCGCGGTCGTACGCAGTATTTT. Its protein product is CASKDRGRGRTQYF. Full variable domain (missing parts from reference TRBV2 and TRBJ2-3): EPEVTQTPSHQVTQMGQEVILRCVPISNHLYFYWYRQILGQKVEFLVSFYNNEISEKSEIFDDQFSVERPDGSNFTLKIRSTKLEDSAMYFCASKDRGRGRTQYFGPGTRLTVL.

V usage is TRBV11-3 and J usage is TRBJ2-3; possibly TRBD2 for D (6 bases). This CDR3 region has 13 residues. Germline CDR1 reads SGHNT; CDR2 reads YENEEA. Trimming cost V 8 bases and J 0 bases, with 9 bases left between them. The CDR3 sequence is CASGRGSTDTQYF. The CDR3 DNA follows: TGTGCCAGCGGGCGGGGAAGCACAGATACGCAGTATTTT.

V and J are TRBV15 and TRBJ2-1; 9 nucleotides agree with TRBD2. Germline V gene sequence: CDR1 LNHNV, CDR2 YYDKDF (reference sequence). The CDR3 loop spans 14 amino acids. V trimming: 4 bases; J trimming: 5 bases; junction bases outside the gene matches: 3. The CDR3 DNA reads as TGTGCCACCAGCACAGGGACTAGCAACAATGAGCAGTTCTTC. This encodes CATSTGTSNNEQFF.

The chain carries TRBV11-2 and TRBJ2-7; 10 bases line up with TRBD2. CDR1 is SGHAT, CDR2 FQNNGV, per germline. The CDR3 consists of 15 residues. After removal of 7 bases from V and 7 bases from J, the junction contained 13 bases not matched to a gene. The CDR3 protein is CASTLLGAGGYEQYF. CDR3 nucleotide sequence: TGTGCCAGCACCCTCCTCGGAGCGGGAGGGTATGAGCAGTACTTC.

This clone occurred once. V is TRBV5-1 and J is TRBJ1-1, with a possible D match to TRBD1 (6 bases). V lost 2 bases and J lost 7, with 18 bases in between. Germline V lookup: CDR1 SGHRS, CDR2 YFSETQ. The CDR3 extends over 15 amino acids. The CDR3 DNA sequence: TGCGCCAGCAGCTTCCAGGACAGAGCGGTGGGTGAAGCTTTCTTT. The encoded protein is CASSFQDRAVGEAFF.

The rearrangement joins TRBV5-6 to TRBJ2-7, with 10 nucleotides matching TRBD1. There are 13 residues in the CDR3. Germline V lookup: CDR1 SGHDT, CDR2 YYEEEE. J lost 6 bases, V lost 0 bases, and 0 bases had no gene match. The CDR3 DNA reads TGTGCCAGCAGCTTGGGGACAGGGGGCGAGCAGTACTTC. It is translated as CASSLGTGGEQYF.